Presented here are 25 T cell receptor beta chains from one specimen sequenced in a study of cytomegalovirus exposure and HLA in healthy donors. The PCR had 60 Vbeta and 13 Jbeta primers. The assay was immunoSEQ multiplex PCR, and TCRdb's table has in-frame clones only and misses some. The sample records approximately 100,000 clones, 65% to 80% being singletons. The sequenced material came from PBMCs. Every receptor here comes from a woman aged 18-29 years in good health and CMV-seropositive.

This clone was seen only once. V gene TRBV5-6 combines with J gene TRBJ2-5; D is unresolved. This CDR3 is built from 15 residues. The V end was cut by 4 bases, the J end by 1 base, with 14 bases between. CDR1 is SGHDT and CDR2 is YYEEEE in the germline V gene. The CDR3 sequence: CASSTQRIGQETQYF. Written as DNA, the CDR3 is TGTGCCAGCAGCACTCAACGTATTGGCCAAGAGACCCAGTACTTC.

The rearrangement uses TRBV13 and TRBJ2-5; 12 nucleotides align to TRBD2. The V gene's germline CDR1 is PRHDT and CDR2 FYEKMQ (reference sequence). J lost 2 bases, V lost 1 base, and 2 bases had no gene match. CDR3 size: 16 residues. As DNA, the CDR3 is TGTGCCAGCAGCTTAGTACTAGCGGGGGGACAAGAGACCCAGTACTTC. It yields the protein CASSLVLAGGQETQYF.

The table lists this clone with a count of one. This chain links TRBV9 with TRBJ1-1; D is ambiguous. Trimming stripped 7 bases from V and 5 bases from J, with 27 bases between. Germline assignment: CDR1 SGDLS and CDR2 YYNGEE. The CDR3 contains 17 residues. CDR3 sequence (DNA): TGTGCCAGCGCGAACAAACCGTATGAGGCCCCGGGTACTGAAGCTTTCTTT. It codes for CASANKPYEAPGTEAFF.

The CDR3 DNA follows: TGCGCCAGCAGCTTGCCACCGACAGGGTACGGGGAGACCCAGTACTTC. This gives the protein CASSLPPTGYGETQYF. The gene calls are TRBV5-1 and TRBJ2-5; 7 nucleotides line up with TRBD1. The trim removed 1 base at V and 5 bases at J, leaving 11 bases unmatched. The CDR3 loop spans 16 amino acids. Germline CDR1 SGHRS, CDR2 YFSETQ.

The chain has TRBV27 and TRBJ1-1, with D possibly TRBD1 on 6 matching bases. Germline values: CDR1 MNHEY, CDR2 SMNVEV (reference sequence). V lost 2 bases and J 6 bases, leaving 13 bases between the germline ends. The CDR3 length is 14 residues. The CDR3 here is CASSLVGARSEAFF. Written as DNA, the CDR3 is TGTGCCAGCAGTTTAGTGGGGGCGCGATCTGAAGCTTTCTTT.

V is TRBV6-4 and J is TRBJ2-3; 10 nucleotides align to TRBD2. The CDR3 consists of 15 residues. Per germline, CDR1 MRHNA and CDR2 SNTAGT. V was clipped by 3 bases and J by 2 bases; unmatched bases: 2. The CDR3, as DNA: TGTGCCAGCAGTGAACTAGCGGGGTACACAGATACGCAGTATTTT. Its translation: CASSELAGYTDTQYF.

V and J are TRBV10-1 and TRBJ1-1; possibly TRBD1 for D (5 bases). Germline V CDR1 and CDR2: WNHNN, SYGVQD (reference sequence). CDR3 length equals 15 residues. The CDR3 is CAPPRDTGPNTEAFF. The CDR3 DNA sequence: TGCGCTCCTCCCCGAGACACAGGTCCTAACACTGAAGCTTTCTTT.

This chain connects TRBV6-5 to TRBJ2-1; TRBD2 matches 12 bases. Germline CDR1 is MNHEY and CDR2 is SVGAGI. This CDR3 region has 15 residues. The V gene end was trimmed by 4 bases and the J gene end by 10 bases; junction bases not matched to a gene: 8. The DNA of the CDR3 is TGTGCCAGCAGTTGGGGGACTAGCGGGTGGGGAGAGCAGTTCTTC. It yields the protein CASSWGTSGWGEQFF.

On this clone: A far bigger clonotype differs at one base, so this is likely a read error. The V gene is TRBV6-5, the J gene TRBJ2-7, with D uncertain. This CDR3 region has 10 residues. V lost 6 bases and J 3 bases, leaving 3 bases between the germline ends. Germline-derived CDR1 and CDR2 are MNHEY and SVGAGI. The CDR3 sequence: CASSNYEQYF. As DNA, the CDR3 is TGTGCCAGCAGCAACTACGAGCAGTACTTC.

There are a few counts of this clone. The V and J genes are TRBV27 and TRBJ2-7; 7 nucleotides match TRBD1. The CDR3 is 13 residues long. After removal of 5 bases from V and 3 bases from J, the junction contained 4 bases not matched to a gene. Germline loops: CDR1 MNHEY, CDR2 SMNVEV (reference sequence). The DNA for the CDR3 is TGTGCCAGCAGTACTACAGGGGACTACGAGCAGTACTTC. Translating gives CASSTTGDYEQYF.

The chain uses TRBV27 and TRBJ2-7; possibly TRBD1 for D (6 bases). This CDR3 comprises 14 residues. Germline CDR1 is MNHEY and CDR2 is SMNVEV (reference sequence). Trimming removed 5 bases from V and 3 bases from J, with 14 bases in between. DNA of the CDR3: TGTGCCAGCAGTCCCGATAGGGGGTTCTACGAGCAGTACTTC. Its translation is CASSPDRGFYEQYF.

The genes are TRBV10-3 and TRBJ2-5, with D unresolved. Deletions cut 6 bases from V and 4 bases from J, with 12 bases between. The germline V gene encodes CDR1 ENHRY and CDR2 SYGVKD. The CDR3 loop spans 13 amino acids. CDR3 region: CAIRADGLETQYF. CDR3 nucleotide sequence: TGTGCCATCAGGGCCGACGGGTTAGAGACCCAGTACTTC.

In this sample, this clone turned up once. V and J are TRBV7-6 and TRBJ2-1; the D is unclear. The CDR3 is 11 residues long. The V and J ends lost 2 bases and 9 bases respectively, with 5 bases between them. Germline values: CDR1 SGHVS, CDR2 FNYEAQ. In nucleotides, the CDR3 is TGTGCCAGCAGCTTACAATCTGAGCAGTTCTTC. It translates to CASSLQSEQFF.

The rearrangement links TRBV5-6 to TRBJ2-5; TRBD2 matches at 10 bases. The J segment lost 5 bases and the V segment lost 0 bases, leaving 7 bases of the junction unmatched. This CDR3 spans 16 amino acids. Germline V CDR1 and CDR2: SGHDT, YYEEEE. The CDR3 sequence: CASSLGASGGLETQYF. As DNA, the CDR3 is TGTGCCAGCAGCTTGGGGGCTAGCGGGGGATTGGAGACCCAGTACTTC.

The CDR3 bases are TGTGCCAGCAGCCCGGGGTTCAGCTCTGGGGCCAACGTCCTGACTTTC. As protein: CASSPGFSSGANVLTF. This chain joins TRBV7-3 and TRBJ2-6; a weak D match, TRBD2 (5 bases). Germline loops: CDR1 SGHTA, CDR2 FQGTGA. The CDR3 totals 16 residues. Trimming shortened V by 5 bases and J by 0 bases, and 11 bases separated the two germline ends.

The rearrangement links TRBV19 to TRBJ2-3; 10 bases line up with TRBD1. Losses at the gene ends were 3 bases for V and 2 bases for J; bases not matched to a gene: 2. The germline V gene has CDR1 LNHDA and CDR2 SQIVND (reference sequence). The CDR3 has 15 residues. The CDR3 sequence is CASSIGTGVTDTQYF. Here the CDR3 DNA reads TGTGCCAGTAGTATTGGGACAGGGGTCACAGATACGCAGTATTTT.

V is TRBV11-1 and J is TRBJ1-3; no clear D gene. The germline V and J ends were trimmed by 5 bases and 0 bases, with 17 bases remaining between them. CDR3 length equals 17 residues. Germline values: CDR1 SGHAT, CDR2 FQDESV (reference sequence). CDR3 residues: CASSPKSGRNSGNTIYF. CDR3 bases: TGTGCCAGCAGCCCGAAAAGCGGGAGGAACTCTGGAAACACCATATATTTT.

This chain links TRBV6-1 with TRBJ2-7; 8 positions match TRBD1. This CDR3 comprises 14 residues. CDR1 and CDR2 (germline): MNHNS, SASEGT. The V gene end was trimmed by 6 bases and the J gene end by 4 bases; junction bases not matched to a gene: 8. The CDR3 DNA sequence: TGTGCCAGCAGAGGGGACAGGAGCACTTACGAGCAGTACTTC. Translating it yields CASRGDRSTYEQYF.

This clone was found a few times. This rearrangement joins TRBV27 to TRBJ2-5; TRBD2 matches 14 bases. The CDR3 contains 16 residues. Per germline, CDR1 MNHEY and CDR2 SMNVEV (reference sequence). Losses at the gene ends were 4 bases for V and 1 base for J; bases not matched to a gene: 2. The CDR3 protein is CASSSGLAGGQETQYF. DNA of the CDR3: TGTGCCAGCAGTTCAGGACTAGCGGGGGGCCAAGAGACCCAGTACTTC.

J is TRBJ2-5 and V is TRBV6-5; the D is unclear. The germline V gene has CDR1 MNHEY and CDR2 SVGAGI. The ends were cut back, 6 bases at V and 3 bases at J, with 17 bases in the middle. CDR3 size: 15 residues. DNA for the CDR3: TGTGCCAGCAGACTCCATGGTACTCAGGAAGAGACCCAGTACTTC. Translation gives CASRLHGTQEETQYF.

The V and J genes are TRBV7-9 and TRBJ2-1; D is undetermined. The germline gives CDR1 SEHNR, CDR2 FQNEAQ (reference sequence). The CDR3 runs 11 residues. The germline V and J ends were trimmed by 4 bases and 13 bases, with 11 bases remaining between them. This CDR3 is CASSSDSIQFF. The CDR3 bases are TGTGCCAGCAGCTCCGACTCAATTCAGTTCTTC.

This clone appeared a single time. The V and J genes are TRBV6-1 and TRBJ1-2, with no clear D. The V gene lost 2 bases and the J gene lost 4 bases, with 2 bases spanning the gap. Germline assignment: CDR1 MNHNS and CDR2 SASEGT. The CDR3 runs to 11 residues. In DNA form, the CDR3 reads TGTGCCAGCAGTGAACGCTATGGCTACACCTTC. This gives the protein CASSERYGYTF.

The gene calls are TRBV30 and TRBJ2-1; TRBD2 aligns across 8 bases. CDR1 and CDR2 from the germline V gene are GTSNPN and SVGIG (reference sequence). CDR3 length: 13 amino acids. Losses at the gene ends were 2 bases for V and 6 bases for J; bases not matched to a gene: 3. The CDR3 spells CAWSRGLGNEQFF. DNA of the CDR3: TGTGCCTGGAGTAGGGGACTAGGCAATGAGCAGTTCTTC.

The chain links TRBV4-3 to TRBJ2-3, with 8 positions matching TRBD2. V trimming: 4 bases; J trimming: 3 bases; junction bases outside the gene matches: 12. CDR1 and CDR2 from the germline V gene are LGHNA and YSLEER. This CDR3 region has 17 residues. DNA of the CDR3: TGCGCCAGCAGCCGCCGGAGTAGCGGGACGGGAACAGATACGCAGTATTTT. It codes for CASSRRSSGTGTDTQYF.

The chain carries TRBV11-2 and TRBJ2-1, with 10 nucleotides matching TRBD1. Looked up from germline, CDR1 is SGHAT and CDR2 is FQNNGV. Trimming took 5 bases from V and 4 from J; bases not matched to a gene: 11. This CDR3 comprises 17 residues. For the CDR3, the DNA is TGTGCCAGCAGCCCCCCGACAGGGGGCAAGCTATACAATGAGCAGTTCTTC. Protein: CASSPPTGGKLYNEQFF.